Given below is one T cell receptor (beta chain) in context. The antigen remains undetermined. The data originate from a study of lymphopenia after photon versus proton radiotherapy. Overall study results and limits: Only patients who died were analyzed for survival; proton advantage is unproven. Post-nadir TCR diversity decline inversely tracked overall survival among those who died. Relative stability marked proton patients; photon patients lost diversity and naive cells. Post-nadir diversity loss with photons came from oligoclonal expansion, particularly CD8+ Temra cells.

Trimming stripped 5 bases from V and 9 bases from J, with 20 bases between. Germline V lookup: CDR1 SGHTA, CDR2 FQGTGA. The CDR3 loop spans 15 amino acids. TCRdb's copy holds only in-frame clones and misses some; the assay was immunoSEQ multiplex PCR. This sample yields approximately 91,000 clones, of which 83% are seen a single time; over 1.2% belongs to the top ten. The genes are TRBV7-3 and TRBJ2-1; no definite D call. The sequence derives from a man between 60 and 70 years old with pancreatic cancer. This material consisted of peripheral blood, taken from a patient treated with proton-based radiotherapy. The CDR3 sequence is CASSPTQNPGSEQFF. CDR3 in DNA: TGTGCCAGCAGCCCCACCCAAAATCCGGGTTCTGAGCAGTTCTTC. Full variable domain (missing parts from reference TRBV7-3 and TRBJ2-1): GAGVSQTPSNKVTEKGKYVELRCDPISGHTALYWYRQSLGQGPEFLIYFQGTGAADDSGLPNDRFFAVRPEGSVSTLKIQRTERGDSAVYLCASSPTQNPGSEQFFGPGTRLTVL.